This entry concerns a single T cell receptor beta chain. Original methodology: Counts of nucleated cells, estimated from reference gene primer amplification, were obtained. Some clones are missing from TCRdb's copy, which holds only in-frame ones; the method was immunoSEQ multiplex PCR. V and J calls and clone size are given by that table; D and trimming were obtained from the DNA. The repertoire has around 87,000 clones, 80% to 90% of them found once; the top ten carry 8% to 10%. These data are taken from a study of blood T cell repertoires in COVID-19. On the study more broadly: Whether acute or convalescent, the COVID-19 samples came from the United States, Italy and Spain. The cDNA or gDNA used as material had been derived from T cells, B-cell-depleted T cells, or PBMCs.

V gave up 4 bases and J gave up 3 bases, with 11 bases separating them. The germline V gene has CDR1 MDHEN and CDR2 SYDVKM. The CDR3 consists of 14 residues. The chain couples TRBV28 to TRBJ2-3; D is undetermined. This receptor was taken from a man aged 50 to 59 with acute or convalescent COVID-19. The sequenced material came from peripheral blood. The CDR3: CASSYLSGTDTQYF. The CDR3, as DNA: TGTGCCAGCAGTTACCTTTCCGGGACAGATACGCAGTATTTT.